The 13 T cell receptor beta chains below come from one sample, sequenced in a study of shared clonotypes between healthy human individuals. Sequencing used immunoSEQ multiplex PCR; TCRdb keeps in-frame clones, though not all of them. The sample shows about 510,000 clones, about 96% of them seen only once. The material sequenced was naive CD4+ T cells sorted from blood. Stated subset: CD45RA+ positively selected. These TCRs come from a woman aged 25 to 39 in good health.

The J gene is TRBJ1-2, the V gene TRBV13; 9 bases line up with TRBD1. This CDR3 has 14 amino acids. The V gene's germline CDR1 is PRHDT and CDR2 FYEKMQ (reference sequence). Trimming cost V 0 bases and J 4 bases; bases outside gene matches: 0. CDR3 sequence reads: CASSLGGQGYGYTF. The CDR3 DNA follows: TGTGCCAGCAGCTTAGGGGGACAGGGCTATGGCTACACCTTC.

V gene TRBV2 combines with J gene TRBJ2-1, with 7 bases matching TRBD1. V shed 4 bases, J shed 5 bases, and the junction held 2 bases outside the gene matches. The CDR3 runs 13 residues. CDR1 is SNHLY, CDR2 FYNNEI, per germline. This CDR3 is CASSARGHNEQFF. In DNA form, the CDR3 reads TGTGCCAGCAGTGCGAGGGGGCACAATGAGCAGTTCTTC.

Here the CDR3 reads CATRTSGRAIDTQYF. The DNA for the CDR3 is TGTGCCACCCGGACTAGCGGGAGGGCCATAGATACGCAGTATTTT. The rearrangement uses TRBV6-6 and TRBJ2-3, with 15 bases matching TRBD2. CDR1 and CDR2 from the germline V gene are MNHNY and SVGAGI (reference sequence). The V and J ends lost 10 bases and 5 bases, in that order; junction bases with no gene match: 7. The CDR3 has 15 residues.

The CDR3 DNA reads as TGTGCCAGCAGGGGCCCGGTTGAGGAGACCCAGTACTTC. It encodes CASRGPVEETQYF. This rearrangement joins TRBV28 to TRBJ2-5; no clear D. CDR3 length equals 13 residues. Germline assignment: CDR1 MDHEN and CDR2 SYDVKM. Deletions cut 6 bases from V and 5 bases from J, with 13 bases between.

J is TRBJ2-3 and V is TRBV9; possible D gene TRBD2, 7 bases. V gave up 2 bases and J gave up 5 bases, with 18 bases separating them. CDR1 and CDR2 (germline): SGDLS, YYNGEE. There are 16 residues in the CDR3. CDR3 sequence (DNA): TGTGCCAGCAGCGTGGGGGCGGGAGACCCCGGAGATACGCAGTATTTT. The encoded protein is CASSVGAGDPGDTQYF. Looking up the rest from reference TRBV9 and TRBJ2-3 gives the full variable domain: DSGVTQTPKHLITATGQRVTLRCSPRSGDLSVYWYQQSLDQGLQFLIQYYNGEERAKGNILERFSAQQFPDLHSELNLSSLELGDSALYFCASSVGAGDPGDTQYFGPGTRLTVL.

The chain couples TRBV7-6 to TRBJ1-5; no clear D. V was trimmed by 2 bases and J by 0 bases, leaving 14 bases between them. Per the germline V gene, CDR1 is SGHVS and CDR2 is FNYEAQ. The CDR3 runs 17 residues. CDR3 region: CASSLTPKGISNQPQHF. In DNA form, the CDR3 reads TGTGCCAGCAGCTTAACCCCCAAAGGCATTAGCAATCAGCCCCAGCATTTT.

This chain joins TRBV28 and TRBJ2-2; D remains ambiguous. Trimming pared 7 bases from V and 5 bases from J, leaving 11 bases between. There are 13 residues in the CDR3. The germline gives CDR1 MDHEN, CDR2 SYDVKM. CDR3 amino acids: CASNEGITGELFF. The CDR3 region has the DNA TGTGCCAGCAACGAAGGGATTACCGGGGAGCTGTTTTTT.

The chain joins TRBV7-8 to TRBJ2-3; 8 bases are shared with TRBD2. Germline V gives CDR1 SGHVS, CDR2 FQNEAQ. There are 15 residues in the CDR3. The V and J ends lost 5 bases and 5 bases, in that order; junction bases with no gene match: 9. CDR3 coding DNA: TGTGCCAGCAGCCCGAGGACTAGCAGGGGAGATACGCAGTATTTT. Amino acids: CASSPRTSRGDTQYF.

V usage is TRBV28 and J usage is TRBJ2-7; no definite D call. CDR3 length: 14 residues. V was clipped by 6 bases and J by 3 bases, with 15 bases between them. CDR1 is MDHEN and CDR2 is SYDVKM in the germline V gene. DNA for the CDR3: TGTGCCAGCAGAGGAGCCTCCAGGCTCTACGAGCAGTACTTC. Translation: CASRGASRLYEQYF.

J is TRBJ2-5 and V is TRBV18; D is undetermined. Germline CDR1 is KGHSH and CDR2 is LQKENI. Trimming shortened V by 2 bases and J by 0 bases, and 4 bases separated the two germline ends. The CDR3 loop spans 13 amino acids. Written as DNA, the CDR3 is TGTGCCAGCTCACCATTCAACCAAGAGACCCAGTACTTC. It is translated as CASSPFNQETQYF.

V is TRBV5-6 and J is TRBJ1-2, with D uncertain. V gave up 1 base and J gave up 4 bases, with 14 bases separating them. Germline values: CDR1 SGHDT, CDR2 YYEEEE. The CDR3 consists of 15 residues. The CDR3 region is CASSLSGRGGYGYTF. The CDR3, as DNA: TGTGCCAGCAGCTTGAGTGGGCGCGGTGGCTATGGCTACACCTTC. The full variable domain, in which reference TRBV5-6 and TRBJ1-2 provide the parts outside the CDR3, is DAGVTQSPTHLIKTRGQQVTLRCSPKSGHDTVSWYQQALGQGPQFIFQYYEEEERQRGNFPDRFSGHQFPNYSSELNVNALLLGDSALYLCASSLSGRGGYGYTFGSGTRLTVV.

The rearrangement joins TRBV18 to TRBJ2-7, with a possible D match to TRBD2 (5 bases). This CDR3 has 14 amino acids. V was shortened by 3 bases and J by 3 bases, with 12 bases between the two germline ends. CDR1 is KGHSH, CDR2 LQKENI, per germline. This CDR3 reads CASSPSVQVYEQYF. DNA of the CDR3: TGTGCCAGCTCACCTAGCGTGCAGGTCTACGAGCAGTACTTC.

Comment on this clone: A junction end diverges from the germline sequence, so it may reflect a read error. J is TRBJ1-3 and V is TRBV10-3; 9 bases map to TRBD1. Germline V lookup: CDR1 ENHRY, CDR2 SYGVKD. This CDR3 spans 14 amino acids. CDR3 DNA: TGTGCCATCAGGCCGGGACAGGGAGGAAACACCGTATATTTT. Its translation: CAIRPGQGGNTVYF.